This TCR beta chain originates from a study of shared clonotypes between healthy human individuals. Study-level results: Memory subsets generally showed smaller estimated richness than naive subsets did.

It was across several immunoSEQ plates that each subset's genomic DNA was evenly split. Generated by immunoSEQ multiplex PCR, the TCRdb table keeps only in-frame clones and is missing some. The sample records approximately 1,000,000 clones, 78% being singletons. The CDR3 covers 23 residues. Germline assignment: CDR1 MDHEN and CDR2 SYDVKM. Trimming took 6 bases from V and 5 from J; bases not matched to a gene: 29. Note on this clone: Antigen unknown.

The TCR was taken from a man between 18 and 35 years old in good health. Some clones in this sample may be carry-over from other donors' samples. The rearrangement uses TRBV28 and TRBJ2-2; 11 bases are a match to TRBD2. Sequenced input: memory CD4+ T cells from PBMCs. Sample subset: CD45RA-negative fraction. The CDR3 is CASRLHGTGVKGTSGGRTGELFF. CDR3 sequence (DNA): TGTGCCAGCAGACTACACGGGACAGGAGTAAAAGGGACTAGCGGCGGGAGGACCGGGGAGCTGTTTTTT.